A selection of T cell receptor beta chains follows, all from one sample in a study of T cell repertoires in ileal Crohn's disease. Profiling relied on immunoSEQ multiplex PCR, and the TCRdb table lists in-frame clones only, not all of them. The sample yields approximately 4,200 clones, roughly 70% seen once. Sequencing was done on a sample of ileal tissue. The receptors were sampled from an adult with Crohn's disease. Both conserved end residues are part of each CDR3. D genes are given only for firm matches. A clone size is listed for some rows: how often the clone was seen (once, few, many), or a class if it is expanded.

d_gene	abundance	len	v_gene	j_gene	CDR3nt	CDR3aa
-	-	13	TRBV19	TRBJ2-1	TGTGCCAGTAGTGGCCAGGGGTACAATGAGCAGTTCTTC	CASSGQGYNEQFF
-	-	15	TRBV28	TRBJ2-1	TGTGCCAGCAGTTCCGGCGGGCAGCCAAGGAATGAGCAGTTCTTC	CASSSGGQPRNEQFF
TRBD1	-	14	TRBV27	TRBJ1-5	TGTGCCAGCAGTCCTGGGACAGGGATACAGCCCCAGCATTTT	CASSPGTGIQPQHF
-	-	12	TRBV6-1	TRBJ1-1	TGTGCCAGCAGTGCGAGAGACACTGAAGCTTTCTTT	CASSARDTEAFF
TRBD1	few	15	TRBV28	TRBJ1-2	TGTGCCAGCAGTTCCTCCGGGACAGGGAGGAATGGCTACACCTTC	CASSSSGTGRNGYTF
TRBD1	-	14	TRBV30	TRBJ2-5	TGTGCCTGCCACGGGACAGCCGGGGCAGAGACCCAGTACTTC	CACHGTAGAETQYF
-	-	13	TRBV5-6	TRBJ1-2	TGTGCCAGCAGCTCGGTTAGGGGCTACGGCTACACCTTC	CASSSVRGYGYTF
-	-	11	TRBV28	TRBJ2-2	TGTGCCAGCAGTTTACGGGGGGAGCTGTTTTTT	CASSLRGELFF
-	-	14	TRBV28	TRBJ2-7	TGTGCCAGCCGCACATCCTCAACCTCCTACGAGCAGTACTTC	CASRTSSTSYEQYF
-	once	13	TRBV2	TRBJ1-2	TGTGCCAGCACGACCGCCAGGGGCTATGGCTACACCTTC	CASTTARGYGYTF
-	once	15	TRBV30	TRBJ1-2	TGTGCCTGGAGTGTAGCGGGGGCGCGAAGCTATGGCTACACCTTC	CAWSVAGARSYGYTF